This section outlines one T cell receptor beta chain sequence together with its context. Its antigen is not identified. This sample is part of a study of cytomegalovirus exposure and HLA in healthy donors. Broader study findings: There were several of the most significant clusters that appeared linked to common viral pathogens in a later analysis. Later analysis found that TCR beta chains associated with HLA were more clonally expanded than other, equally common chains. Productive rates of about 87% or about 30% were seen for most TCR beta V segments in an earlier analysis.

The PCR was carried out with 60 Vbeta primers and 13 Jbeta primers. TCRdb's table, derived via immunoSEQ multiplex PCR, lists solely in-frame clones and lacks some. The repertoire holds roughly 120,000 clones, approximately 15% seen once, with 1.5% to 2% in the top ten. Germline V lookup: CDR1 SQVTM, CDR2 ANQGSEA. Deletions cut 5 bases from V and 5 bases from J, with 10 bases between. There are 11 residues in the CDR3. V gene TRBV29-1 combines with J gene TRBJ2-7, with D possibly TRBD1 on 6 matching bases. This clonotype was sampled from a young woman in good health and CMV-seronegative. The sample taken for sequencing was PBMCs. The CDR3 here is CSVRRGHEQYF. In DNA, the CDR3 is TGCAGCGTTCGCAGGGGCCACGAGCAGTACTTC.